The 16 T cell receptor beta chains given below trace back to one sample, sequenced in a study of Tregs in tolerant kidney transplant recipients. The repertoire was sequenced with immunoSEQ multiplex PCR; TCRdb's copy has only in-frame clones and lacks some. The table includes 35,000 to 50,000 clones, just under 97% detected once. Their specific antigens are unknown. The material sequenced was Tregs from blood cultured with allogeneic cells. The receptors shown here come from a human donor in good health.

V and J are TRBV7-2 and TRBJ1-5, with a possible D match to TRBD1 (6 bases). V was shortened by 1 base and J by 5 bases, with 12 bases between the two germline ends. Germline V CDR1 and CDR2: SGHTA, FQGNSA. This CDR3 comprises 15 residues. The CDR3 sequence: CASSLVQGWDQPQHF. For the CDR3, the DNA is TGTGCCAGCAGCTTAGTACAGGGATGGGATCAGCCCCAGCATTTT.

The CDR3 here is CAIPSGSRGDYGYTF. CDR3 DNA: TGTGCCATCCCTTCGGGGTCGAGGGGGGACTATGGCTACACCTTC. The chain employs TRBV10-3 and TRBJ1-2; D possibly corresponds to TRBD1 (6 bases). The V and J ends lost 8 bases and 3 bases respectively, with 19 bases between them. The CDR3 extends over 15 amino acids. Germline CDR1 reads ENHRY; CDR2 reads SYGVKD.

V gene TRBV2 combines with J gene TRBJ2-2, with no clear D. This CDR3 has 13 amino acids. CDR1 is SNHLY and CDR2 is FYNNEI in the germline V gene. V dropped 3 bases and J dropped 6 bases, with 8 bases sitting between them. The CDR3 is CASSDFSAGELFF. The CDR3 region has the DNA TGTGCCAGCAGTGATTTCAGCGCCGGGGAGCTGTTTTTT.

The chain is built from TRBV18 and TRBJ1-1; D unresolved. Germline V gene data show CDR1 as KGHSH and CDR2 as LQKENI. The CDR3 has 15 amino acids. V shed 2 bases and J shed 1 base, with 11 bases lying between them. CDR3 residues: CASSPATTQNTEAFF. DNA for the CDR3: TGTGCCAGCTCACCAGCGACAACCCAGAACACTGAAGCTTTCTTT.

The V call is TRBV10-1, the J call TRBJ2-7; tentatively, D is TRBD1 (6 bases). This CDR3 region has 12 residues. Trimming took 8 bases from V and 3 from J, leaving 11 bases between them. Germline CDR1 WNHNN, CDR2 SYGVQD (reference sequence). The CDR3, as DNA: TGCGCCAGCTCGTCAGGGGACTACGAGCAGTACTTC. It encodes CASSSGDYEQYF.

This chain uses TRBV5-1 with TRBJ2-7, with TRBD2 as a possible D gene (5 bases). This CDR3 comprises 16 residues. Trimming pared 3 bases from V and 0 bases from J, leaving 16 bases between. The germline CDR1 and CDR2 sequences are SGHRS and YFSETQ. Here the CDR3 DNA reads TGCGCCAGCAGCTCCCGGGAAAGCCGGAGCTCCTACGAGCAGTACTTC. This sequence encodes CASSSRESRSSYEQYF.

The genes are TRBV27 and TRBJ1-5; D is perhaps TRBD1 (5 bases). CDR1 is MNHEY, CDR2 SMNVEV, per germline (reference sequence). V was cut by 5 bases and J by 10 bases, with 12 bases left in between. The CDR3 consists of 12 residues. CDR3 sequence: CASSLHQGPQHF. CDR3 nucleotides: TGTGCCAGCAGTCTCCACCAGGGCCCCCAGCATTTT.

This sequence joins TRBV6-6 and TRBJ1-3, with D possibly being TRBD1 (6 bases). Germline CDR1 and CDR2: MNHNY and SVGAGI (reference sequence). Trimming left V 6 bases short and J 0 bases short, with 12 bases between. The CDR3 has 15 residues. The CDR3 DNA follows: TGTGCCAGCAGCAGGACAGTGATCTCTGGAAACACCATATATTTT. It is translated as CASSRTVISGNTIYF.

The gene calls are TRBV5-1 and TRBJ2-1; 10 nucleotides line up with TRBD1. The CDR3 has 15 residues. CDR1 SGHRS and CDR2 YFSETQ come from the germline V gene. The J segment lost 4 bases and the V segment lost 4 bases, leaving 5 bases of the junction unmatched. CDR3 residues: CASSPGTGEYNEQFF. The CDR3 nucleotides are TGCGCCAGCAGCCCCGGGACAGGGGAATACAATGAGCAGTTCTTC.

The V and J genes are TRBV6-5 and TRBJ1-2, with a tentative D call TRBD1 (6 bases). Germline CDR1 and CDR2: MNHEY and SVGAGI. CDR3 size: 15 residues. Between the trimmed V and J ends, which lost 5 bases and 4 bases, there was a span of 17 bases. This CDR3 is CASSRTARSFYGYTF. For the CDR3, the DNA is TGTGCCAGCAGTCGGACAGCGCGCTCTTTCTATGGCTACACCTTC.

The CDR3 nucleotides are TGTGCCAGCAGTGAATGGAAGAACACCGGGGAGCTGTTTTTT. It yields the protein CASSEWKNTGELFF. V is TRBV25-1 and J is TRBJ2-2; no firm D call. Germline V gene sequence: CDR1 MGHDK, CDR2 SYGVNS. This CDR3 contains 14 residues. The V end lost 1 base, the J end lost 1 base, and 4 bases lay between the germline ends.

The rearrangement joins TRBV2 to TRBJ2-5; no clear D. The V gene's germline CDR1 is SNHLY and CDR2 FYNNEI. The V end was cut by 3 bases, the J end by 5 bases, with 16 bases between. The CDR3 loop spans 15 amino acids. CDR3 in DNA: TGTGCCAGCAGTGAGTCCCTAGGGTCATCTGAGACCCAGTACTTC. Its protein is CASSESLGSSETQYF.

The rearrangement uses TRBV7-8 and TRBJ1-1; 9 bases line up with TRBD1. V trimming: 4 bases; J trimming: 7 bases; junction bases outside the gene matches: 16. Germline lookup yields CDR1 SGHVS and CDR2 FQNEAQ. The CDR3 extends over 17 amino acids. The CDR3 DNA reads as TGTGCCAGCAGCTGGGACAGGGTCTCCCGGGCCCTGATTGAAGCTTTCTTT. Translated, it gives CASSWDRVSRALIEAFF. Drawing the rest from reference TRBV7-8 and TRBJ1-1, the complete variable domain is GAGVSQSPRYKVAKRGQDVALRCDPISGHVSLFWYQQALGQGPEFLTYFQNEAQLDKSGLPSDRFFAERPEGSVSTLKIQRTQQEDSAVYLCASSWDRVSRALIEAFFGQGTRLTVV.

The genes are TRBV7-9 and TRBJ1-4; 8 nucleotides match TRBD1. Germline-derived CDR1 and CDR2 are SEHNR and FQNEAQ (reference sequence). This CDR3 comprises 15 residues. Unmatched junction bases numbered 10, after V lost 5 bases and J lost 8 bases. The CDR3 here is CASSPGGRVSEKLFF. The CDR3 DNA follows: TGTGCCAGCAGCCCAGGGGGCAGGGTTAGCGAAAAACTGTTTTTT.

CDR3 residues: CARGRGAMQQFF. CDR3 DNA sequence: TGTGCCCGAGGCAGGGGGGCAATGCAGCAGTTCTTC. V gene TRBV30 combines with J gene TRBJ2-1; D is perhaps TRBD1 (7 bases). Trimming cost V 8 bases and J 11 bases, with 19 bases left between them. The germline V gene encodes CDR1 GTSNPN and CDR2 SVGIG (reference sequence). The CDR3 sequence is 12 residues long.

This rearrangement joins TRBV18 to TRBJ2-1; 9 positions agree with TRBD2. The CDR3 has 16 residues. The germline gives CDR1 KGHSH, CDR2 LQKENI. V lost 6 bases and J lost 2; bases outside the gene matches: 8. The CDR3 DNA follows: TGTGCCAGCTCTCGCCAGGCGGGGGGGACCTACAATGAGCAGTTCTTC. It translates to CASSRQAGGTYNEQFF.